Shown below are 18 T cell receptor beta chains from a single sample sequenced in a study of Ad26.COV2.S vaccination and SARS-CoV-2 variants. Clones were read by immunoSEQ multiplex PCR, and TCRdb kept only the in-frame ones, dropping some. The sample has 430,000 or so clones; 89% are singletons. Treatment given: around 19 received Ad26.COV2.S at low or high dose, single or two shots; 5 received placebo; per-sample allocation not given. The study sampled participants on day 63 after the first vaccine or placebo injection. Sequenced material: peripheral blood, taken in a trial of Ad26.COV2.S vaccine versus placebo. Receptors originate from a person between 18 and 65 years old who received the Ad26.COV2.S COVID-19 vaccine or a placebo.

The genes are TRBV5-1 and TRBJ2-1; the match to TRBD1 covers 10 bases. This CDR3 spans 17 amino acids. CDR1 and CDR2 from the germline V gene are SGHRS and YFSETQ. Unmatched junction bases numbered 6, after V lost 1 base and J lost 2 bases. CDR3 bases: TGCGCCAGCAGCTTGTACTCCGGACAGGGGGCCTACAATGAGCAGTTCTTC. Translation gives CASSLYSGQGAYNEQFF.

This clone was picked up a small number of times. The chain carries TRBV5-1 and TRBJ2-1; 7 bases are a match to TRBD2. The germline CDR1 and CDR2 sequences are SGHRS and YFSETQ. The CDR3 loop spans 15 amino acids. Losses at the gene ends were 0 bases for V and 5 bases for J; bases not matched to a gene: 5. The CDR3 coding sequence is TGCGCCAGCAGCTTGGTGGTAGCGGGTAACAATGAGCAGTTCTTC. This translates into CASSLVVAGNNEQFF.

The rearrangement links TRBV20-1 to TRBJ2-2, with D hard to call. The CDR3 sequence is 11 residues long. V was trimmed by 6 bases and J by 6 bases, leaving 8 bases between them. CDR1 and CDR2 from the germline V gene are DFQATT and SNEGSKA (reference sequence). CDR3 sequence (DNA): TGCAGTGCCCATGGCTCCGGGGAGCTGTTTTTT. Protein product: CSAHGSGELFF.

The chain carries TRBV21-1 and TRBJ2-7; the table calls TRBD1, which could not be checked here. TRBV21-1 is a recognized pseudogene. The CDR3 is 16 amino acids. The CDR3 bases are TGTGCCAGCAGCCTCAGCTTCCCGCAGGGTTCCTACGAGCAGTACTTC. As protein: CASSLSFPQGSYEQYF.

The V gene is TRBV7-2, the J gene TRBJ2-5; a possible D gene is TRBD2 (5 bases). This CDR3 is built from 16 residues. V was trimmed by 7 bases and J by 3 bases, leaving 21 bases between them. Germline assignment: CDR1 SGHTA and CDR2 FQGNSA. The CDR3 sequence is CASNLLGRGMKETQYF. The CDR3 nucleotides read TGTGCCAGCAACCTACTTGGACGGGGAATGAAAGAGACCCAGTACTTC.

The chain joins TRBV27 to TRBJ1-2; a possible D gene is TRBD1 (5 bases). Trimming removed 5 bases from V and 7 bases from J, with 11 bases in between. Germline values: CDR1 MNHEY, CDR2 SMNVEV (reference sequence). This CDR3 contains 12 residues. CDR3 residues: CASSTGGGGYTF. The CDR3 DNA sequence: TGTGCCAGCAGTACTGGGGGAGGTGGCTACACCTTC.

V gene TRBV6-5 combines with J gene TRBJ1-2; D gene ambiguous. The germline V gene encodes CDR1 MNHEY and CDR2 SVGAGI. V was clipped by 6 bases and J by 3 bases, with 14 bases between them. There are 14 residues in the CDR3. CDR3 coding DNA: TGTGCCAGCAGCCCAACCGGGGAGTACTATGGCTACACCTTC. Protein sequence: CASSPTGEYYGYTF.

The chain has TRBV5-5 and TRBJ2-5, with TRBD1 identical over 11 bases. Germline CDR1 and CDR2: SGHKS and YYEKEE (reference sequence). The length of the CDR3 is 15 residues. J was trimmed by 1 base and V by 4 bases; bases with no gene match: 3. CDR3: CASSGQGAVQETQYF. CDR3 DNA sequence: TGTGCCAGCAGCGGACAGGGGGCTGTCCAAGAGACCCAGTACTTC.

This chain uses TRBV9 with TRBJ1-1; TRBD1 might be the D (6 bases). CDR1 is SGDLS, CDR2 YYNGEE, per germline. CDR3 size: 17 residues. V gave up 4 bases and J gave up 0 bases, with 19 bases separating them. Here the CDR3 reads CASSPLGGAGLNTEAFF. CDR3 DNA sequence: TGTGCCAGCAGCCCCTTGGGGGGGGCGGGCCTGAACACTGAAGCTTTCTTT.

This clone occurred once. The chain uses TRBV9 and TRBJ2-5, with TRBD2 as a possible D gene (5 bases). The V end was cut by 5 bases, the J end by 4 bases, with 21 bases between. This CDR3 region has 16 residues. Germline V lookup: CDR1 SGDLS, CDR2 YYNGEE. CDR3 sequence: CASSTSRGSGGETQYF. In DNA form, the CDR3 reads TGTGCCAGCAGTACCTCCAGAGGGAGTGGCGGAGAGACCCAGTACTTC.

This chain connects TRBV19 to TRBJ1-1; the match to TRBD1 covers 7 bases. The ends lost 7 bases at V and 5 bases at J; junction bases unmatched: 7. CDR1 and CDR2 from the germline V gene are LNHDA and SQIVND (reference sequence). The CDR3 contains 13 residues. DNA for the CDR3: TGTGCCAGTATTAGGGGGCTTGGGACTGAAGCTTTCTTT. As protein: CASIRGLGTEAFF.

V gene TRBV9 combines with J gene TRBJ2-5; 12 bases match TRBD1. The V segment lost 4 bases and the J segment 5 bases; nucleotides outside the gene matches: 6. The CDR3 runs to 15 residues. The germline V gene has CDR1 SGDLS and CDR2 YYNGEE. The CDR3 spells CASSNRDRGQETQYF. The CDR3 nucleotides are TGTGCCAGCAGCAACCGGGACAGGGGGCAGGAGACCCAGTACTTC.

The V call is TRBV6-4, the J call TRBJ2-7, with 7 bases fitting TRBD2. Germline CDR1 MRHNA, CDR2 SNTAGT. J was trimmed by 4 bases and V by 8 bases; bases with no gene match: 14. This CDR3 has 15 amino acids. DNA of the CDR3: TGTGCCAGCGCCCCCGCCGCTAGCGGAGTGTACGAGCAGTACGTC. Amino acid sequence: CASAPAASGVYEQYV.

This chain links TRBV12-3 or TRBV12-4 with TRBJ1-2; D remains ambiguous. Between the trimmed V and J ends, which lost 6 bases and 8 bases, there was a span of 13 bases. CDR3 length: 12 amino acids. Here the CDR3 DNA reads TGTGCCAGCAGCACACAAACCCTCGGCTACACCTTC. Translation gives CASSTQTLGYTF.

This sequence joins TRBV18 and TRBJ1-6; TRBD1 is a possible D gene (5 bases). Germline values: CDR1 KGHSH, CDR2 LQKENI. Trimming shortened V by 3 bases and J by 8 bases, and 14 bases separated the two germline ends. The CDR3 covers 15 residues. CDR3 DNA: TGTGCCAGCTCACCCCGGGACGGTGGAGATTCACCCCTCCACTTT. It translates to CASSPRDGGDSPLHF.

The chain is built from TRBV5-1 and TRBJ2-7, with 9 nucleotides matching TRBD1. With 0 bases clipped from V and 8 bases from J, the junction kept 9 bases outside the gene matches. Germline CDR1 reads SGHRS; CDR2 reads YFSETQ. CDR3 length equals 15 residues. This chain's CDR3 is CASSLVPGQGTKQYF. The CDR3 nucleotides are TGCGCCAGCAGCTTGGTCCCGGGACAGGGAACAAAGCAGTACTTC.

The chain links TRBV4-3 to TRBJ2-1, with 8 bases lining up with TRBD2. Germline CDR1 and CDR2: LGHNA and YSLEER. Germline trimming cut 0 bases from V and 7 bases from J; bases unmatched to any gene: 11. The CDR3 length is 17 residues. The CDR3 spells CASSQERTSLGGNEQFF. Written as DNA, the CDR3 is TGCGCCAGCAGCCAAGAAAGGACTAGCCTAGGGGGGAATGAGCAGTTCTTC.

The chain is built from TRBV6-6 and TRBJ2-1; 10 bases fit TRBD1. V dropped 4 bases and J dropped 5; count of bases not matched to a gene: 5. Germline CDR1 is MNHNY and CDR2 is SVGAGI (reference sequence). This CDR3 region has 15 residues. The CDR3 loop reads CASSSPGQGNNEQFF. The CDR3 DNA reads TGTGCCAGCAGTTCGCCGGGACAGGGGAACAATGAGCAGTTCTTC.